This entry is about one T cell receptor beta chain. Its antigen is not identified. Template material for TCR beta VDJ and CDR3 profiling consisted of genomic DNA. TCRdb reanalysed the reads using MiXCR and keeps one entry per CDR3 protein. Of fewer than 200,000 distinct CDR3 sequences listed, roughly 63% are singletons. The data derive from a study of CD8+CD57+ T cells in acquired aplastic anemia. Study-level information: Isolated CD4+ and CD8+ cells, once sorted, yielded DNA averaging around 3 ug. Among healthy donors, CD4+ cells averaged about 10 million reads. Study-level points and caveats: The study identified twenty-nine CD8+ CDR3 sequences shared by patients and controls.

Sample: sorted CD4+, CD8+, or CD8+CD57+ T cells (not recorded which) from PBMCs. This clonotype was obtained from a human donor in good health.

This CDR3 reads CASSKVDRGDGYTF. The CDR3 region has the DNA TGTGCCAGCAGCAAGGTGGACCGAGGGGATGGCTACACCTTC. V gene TRBV12-3 or TRBV12-4 combines with J gene TRBJ1-2; maybe TRBD1 (5 bases). Between the trimmed V and J ends, which lost 6 bases and 6 bases, there was a span of 17 bases. The CDR3 runs 14 residues.